In its sample, the clone carrying this TCR beta chain was seen many times. This entry is derived from a study of blood T cell repertoires in COVID-19. Study overall: Whether acute or convalescent, the COVID-19 samples came from the United States, Italy and Spain.

In the original workflow: Reference gene primer amplification gave estimated nucleated cell counts. The repertoire was sequenced with immunoSEQ multiplex PCR; TCRdb's copy has only in-frame clones and lacks some. Clone size and V and J calls were adopted from that table, with D and trimming inferred from the DNA. The sample includes about 140,000 clones, about 82% seen only once; the top ten take 4.5% to 5%. The CDR3 length is 15 residues. The germline V gene encodes CDR1 SGDLS and CDR2 YYNGEE. Trimming removed 0 bases from V and 2 bases from J; junction bases left unmatched: 4. This TCR came from an elderly woman with active or convalescent COVID-19. Sample: peripheral blood. This sequence joins TRBV9 and TRBJ2-7; 8 bases fit TRBD1. DNA of the CDR3: TGTGCCAGCAGCGTAGATTCAGGGGGCGCCTACGAGCAGTACTTC. Its translation: CASSVDSGGAYEQYF.